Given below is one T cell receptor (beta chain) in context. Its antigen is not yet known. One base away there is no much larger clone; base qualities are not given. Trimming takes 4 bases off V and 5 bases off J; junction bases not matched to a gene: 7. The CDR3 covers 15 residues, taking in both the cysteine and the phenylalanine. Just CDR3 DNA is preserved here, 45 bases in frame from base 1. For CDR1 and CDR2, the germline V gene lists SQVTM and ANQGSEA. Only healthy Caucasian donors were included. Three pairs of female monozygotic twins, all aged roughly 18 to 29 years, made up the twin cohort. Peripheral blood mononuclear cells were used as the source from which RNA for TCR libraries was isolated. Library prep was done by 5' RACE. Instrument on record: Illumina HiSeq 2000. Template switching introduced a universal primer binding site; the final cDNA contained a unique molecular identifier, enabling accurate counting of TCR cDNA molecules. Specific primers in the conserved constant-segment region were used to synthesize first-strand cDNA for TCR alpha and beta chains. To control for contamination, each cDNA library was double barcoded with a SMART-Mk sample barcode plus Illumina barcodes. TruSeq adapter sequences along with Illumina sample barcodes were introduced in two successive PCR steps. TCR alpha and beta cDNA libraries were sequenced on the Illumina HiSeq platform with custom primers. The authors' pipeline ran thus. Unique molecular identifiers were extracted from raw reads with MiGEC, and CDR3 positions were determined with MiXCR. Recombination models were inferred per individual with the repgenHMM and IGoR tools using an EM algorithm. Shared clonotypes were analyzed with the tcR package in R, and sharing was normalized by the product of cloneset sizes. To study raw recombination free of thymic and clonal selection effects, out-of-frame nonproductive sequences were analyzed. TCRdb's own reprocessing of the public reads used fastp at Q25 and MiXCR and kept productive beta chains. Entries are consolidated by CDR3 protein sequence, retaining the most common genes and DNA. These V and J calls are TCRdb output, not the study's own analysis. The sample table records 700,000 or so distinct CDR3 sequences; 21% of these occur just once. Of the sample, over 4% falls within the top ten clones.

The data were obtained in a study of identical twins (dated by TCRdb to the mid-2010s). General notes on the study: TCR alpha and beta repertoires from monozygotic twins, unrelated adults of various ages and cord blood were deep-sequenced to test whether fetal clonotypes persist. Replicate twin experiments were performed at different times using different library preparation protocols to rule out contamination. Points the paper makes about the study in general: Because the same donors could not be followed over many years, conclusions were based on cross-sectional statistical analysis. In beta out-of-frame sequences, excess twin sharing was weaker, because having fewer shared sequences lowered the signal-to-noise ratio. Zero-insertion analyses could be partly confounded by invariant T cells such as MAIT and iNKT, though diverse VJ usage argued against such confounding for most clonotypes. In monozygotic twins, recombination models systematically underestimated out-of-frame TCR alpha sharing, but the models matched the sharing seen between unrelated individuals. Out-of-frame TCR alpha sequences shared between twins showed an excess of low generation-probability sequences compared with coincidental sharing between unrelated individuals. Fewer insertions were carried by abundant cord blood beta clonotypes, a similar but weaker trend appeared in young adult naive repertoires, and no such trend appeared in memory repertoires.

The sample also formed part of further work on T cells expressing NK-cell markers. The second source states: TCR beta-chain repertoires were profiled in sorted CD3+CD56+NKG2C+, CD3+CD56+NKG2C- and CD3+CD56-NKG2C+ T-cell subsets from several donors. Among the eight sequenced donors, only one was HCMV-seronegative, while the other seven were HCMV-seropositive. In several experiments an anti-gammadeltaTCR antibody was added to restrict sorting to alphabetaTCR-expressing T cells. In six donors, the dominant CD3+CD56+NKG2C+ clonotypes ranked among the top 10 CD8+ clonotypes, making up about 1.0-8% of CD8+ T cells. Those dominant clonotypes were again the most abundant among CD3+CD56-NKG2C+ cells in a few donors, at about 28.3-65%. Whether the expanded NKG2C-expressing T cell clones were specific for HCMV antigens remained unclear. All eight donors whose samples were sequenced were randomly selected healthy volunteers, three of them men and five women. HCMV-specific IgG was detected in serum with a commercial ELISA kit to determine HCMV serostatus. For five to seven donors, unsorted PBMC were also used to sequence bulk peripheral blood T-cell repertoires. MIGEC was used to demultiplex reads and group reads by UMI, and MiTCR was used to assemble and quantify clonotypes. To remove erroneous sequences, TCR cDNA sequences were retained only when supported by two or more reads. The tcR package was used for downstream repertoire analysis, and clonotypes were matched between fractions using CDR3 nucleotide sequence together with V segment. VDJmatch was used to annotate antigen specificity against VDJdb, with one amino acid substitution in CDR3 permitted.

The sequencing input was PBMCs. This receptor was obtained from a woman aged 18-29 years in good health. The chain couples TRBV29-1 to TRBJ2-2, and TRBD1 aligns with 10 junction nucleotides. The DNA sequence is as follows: TGCAGCGTTGGCCGCGGACAGGGGGGGACCGGGGAGCTGTTTTTT. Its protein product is CSVGRGQGGTGELFF.